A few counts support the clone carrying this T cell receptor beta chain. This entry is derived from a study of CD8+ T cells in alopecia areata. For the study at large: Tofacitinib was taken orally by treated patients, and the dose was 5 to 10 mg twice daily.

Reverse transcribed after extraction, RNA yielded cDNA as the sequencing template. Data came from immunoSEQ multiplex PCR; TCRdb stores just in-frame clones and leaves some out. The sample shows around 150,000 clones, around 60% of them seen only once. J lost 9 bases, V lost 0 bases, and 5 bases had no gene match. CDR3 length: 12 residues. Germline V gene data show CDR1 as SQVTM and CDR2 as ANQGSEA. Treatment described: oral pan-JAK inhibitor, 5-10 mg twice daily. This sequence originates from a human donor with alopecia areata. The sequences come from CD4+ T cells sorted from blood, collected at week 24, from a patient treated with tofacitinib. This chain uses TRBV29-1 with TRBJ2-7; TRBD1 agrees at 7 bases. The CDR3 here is CSVEENRGRQYF. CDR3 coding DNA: TGCAGCGTTGAAGAAAACAGGGGTAGGCAGTACTTC.